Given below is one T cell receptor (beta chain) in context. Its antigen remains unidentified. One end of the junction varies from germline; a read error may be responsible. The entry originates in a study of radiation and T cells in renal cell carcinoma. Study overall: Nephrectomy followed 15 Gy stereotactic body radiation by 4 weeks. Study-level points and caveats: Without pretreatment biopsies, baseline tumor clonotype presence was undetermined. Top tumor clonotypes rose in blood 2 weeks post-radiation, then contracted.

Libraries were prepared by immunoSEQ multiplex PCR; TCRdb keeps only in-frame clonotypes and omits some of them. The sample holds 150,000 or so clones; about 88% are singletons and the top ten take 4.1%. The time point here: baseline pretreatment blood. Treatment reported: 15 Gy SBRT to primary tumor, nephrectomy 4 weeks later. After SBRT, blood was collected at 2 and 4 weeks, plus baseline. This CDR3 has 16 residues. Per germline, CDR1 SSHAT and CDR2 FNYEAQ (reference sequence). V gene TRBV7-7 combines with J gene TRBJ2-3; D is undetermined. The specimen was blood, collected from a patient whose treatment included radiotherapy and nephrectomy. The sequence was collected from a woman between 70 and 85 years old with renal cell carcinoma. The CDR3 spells CASSLGMGSSTDTQYF. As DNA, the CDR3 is TGTGCTAGCAGCTTAGGCATGGGATCGAGCACAGATACGCAGTATTTT.